Described below is a single T cell receptor (beta chain) sequence and its context. TCRdb keeps only in-frame clones here, not all; method: immunoSEQ multiplex PCR. The repertoire holds about 73,000 clones, with around 79% as singletons. V shed 5 bases, J shed 2 bases, and the junction held 4 bases outside the gene matches. The CDR3 spans 16 residues. Germline values: CDR1 KGHSH, CDR2 LQKENI. The data originate from a study of glioma-infiltrating T cells after dendritic cell vaccination. The clonotype was recovered from a human donor with glioblastoma. The material sequenced was blood, taken before dendritic cell vaccination. The rearrangement uses TRBV18 and TRBJ2-2; TRBD2 agrees at 11 bases. The CDR3 reads CASSSGTSGNTGELFF. The CDR3 nucleotides are TGTGCCAGCTCATCCGGGACTAGCGGAAACACCGGGGAGCTGTTTTTT.